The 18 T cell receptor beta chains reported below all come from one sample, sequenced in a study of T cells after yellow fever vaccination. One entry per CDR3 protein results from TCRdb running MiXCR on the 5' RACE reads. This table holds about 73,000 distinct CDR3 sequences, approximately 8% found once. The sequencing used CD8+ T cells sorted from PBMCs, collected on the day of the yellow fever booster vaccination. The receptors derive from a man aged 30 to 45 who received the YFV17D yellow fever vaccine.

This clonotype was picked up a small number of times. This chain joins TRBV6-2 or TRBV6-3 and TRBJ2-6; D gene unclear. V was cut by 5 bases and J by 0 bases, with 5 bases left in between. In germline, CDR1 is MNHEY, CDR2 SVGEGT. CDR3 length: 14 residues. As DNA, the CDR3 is TGTGCCAGCAGTAATATCTCTGGGGCCAACGTCCTGACTTTC. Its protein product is CASSNISGANVLTF.

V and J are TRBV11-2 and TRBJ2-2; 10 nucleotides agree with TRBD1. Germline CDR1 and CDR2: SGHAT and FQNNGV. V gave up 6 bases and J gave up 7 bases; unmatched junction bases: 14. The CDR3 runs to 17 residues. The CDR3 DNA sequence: TGTGCCAGCAGTTTTGATCCCGGGACAGGGGTGATCGGGGAGCTGTTTTTT. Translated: CASSFDPGTGVIGELFF.

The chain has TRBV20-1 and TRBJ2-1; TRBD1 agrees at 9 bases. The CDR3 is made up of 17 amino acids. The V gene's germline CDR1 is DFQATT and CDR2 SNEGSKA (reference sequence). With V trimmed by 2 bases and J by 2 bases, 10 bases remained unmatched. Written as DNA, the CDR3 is TGCAGTGCTAGACCTACTTCGGACAGGGGCCCCTACAATGAGCAGTTCTTC. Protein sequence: CSARPTSDRGPYNEQFF.

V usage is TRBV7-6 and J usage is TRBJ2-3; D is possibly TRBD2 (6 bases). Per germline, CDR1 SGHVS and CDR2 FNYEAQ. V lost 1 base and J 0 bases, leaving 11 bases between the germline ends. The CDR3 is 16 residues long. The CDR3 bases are TGTGCCAGCAGCTTAGACCTCAGCGGGAGCACAGATACGCAGTATTTT. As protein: CASSLDLSGSTDTQYF.

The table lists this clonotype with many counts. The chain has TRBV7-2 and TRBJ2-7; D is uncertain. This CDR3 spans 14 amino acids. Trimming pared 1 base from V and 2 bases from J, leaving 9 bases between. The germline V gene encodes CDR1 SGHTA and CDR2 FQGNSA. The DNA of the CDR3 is TGTGCCAGCAGCTTAGGAATAGGGACCTACGAGCAGTACTTC. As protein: CASSLGIGTYEQYF.

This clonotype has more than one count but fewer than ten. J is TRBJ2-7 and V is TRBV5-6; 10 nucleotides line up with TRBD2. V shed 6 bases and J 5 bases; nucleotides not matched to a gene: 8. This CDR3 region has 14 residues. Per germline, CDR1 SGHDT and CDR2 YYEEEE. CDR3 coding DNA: TGTGCCAGCAACCCTCTAGCGGGAGTCCACGAGCAGTACTTC. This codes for CASNPLAGVHEQYF.

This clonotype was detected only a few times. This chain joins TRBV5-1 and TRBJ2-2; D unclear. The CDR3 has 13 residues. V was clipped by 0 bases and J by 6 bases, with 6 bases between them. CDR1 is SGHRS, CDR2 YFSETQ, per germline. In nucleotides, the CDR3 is TGCGCCAGCAGCTTGGTGCTGGCCGGGGAGCTGTTTTTT. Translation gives CASSLVLAGELFF. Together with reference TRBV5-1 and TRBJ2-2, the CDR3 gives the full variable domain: KAGVTQTPRYLIKTRGQQVTLSCSPISGHRSVSWYQQTPGQGLQFLFEYFSETQRNKGNFPGRFSGRQFSNSRSEMNVSTLELGDSALYLCASSLVLAGELFFGEGSRLTVL.

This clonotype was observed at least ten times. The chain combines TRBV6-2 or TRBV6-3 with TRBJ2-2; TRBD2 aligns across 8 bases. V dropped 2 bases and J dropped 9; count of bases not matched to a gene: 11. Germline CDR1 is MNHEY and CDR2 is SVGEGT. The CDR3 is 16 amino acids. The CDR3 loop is CASSYPAGEGFRELFF. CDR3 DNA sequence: TGTGCCAGCAGTTACCCAGCGGGAGAGGGGTTTCGGGAGCTGTTTTTT.

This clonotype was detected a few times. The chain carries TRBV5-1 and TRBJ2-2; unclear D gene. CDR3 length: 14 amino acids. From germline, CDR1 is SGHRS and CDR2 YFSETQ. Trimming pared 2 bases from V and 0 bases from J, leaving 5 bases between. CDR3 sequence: CASSFGANTGELFF. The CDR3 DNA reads TGCGCCAGCAGCTTTGGGGCGAACACCGGGGAGCTGTTTTTT.

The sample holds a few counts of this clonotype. CDR3 DNA: TGTGCCAGCAGTGAAAAGGGGATCGGAGAAAAACTGTTTTTT. Amino acid sequence: CASSEKGIGEKLFF. This rearrangement joins TRBV6-1 to TRBJ1-4; TRBD1 is a possible D gene (5 bases). The length of the CDR3 is 14 residues. V gave up 2 bases and J gave up 8 bases, with 12 bases separating them. In germline, CDR1 is MNHNS, CDR2 SASEGT.

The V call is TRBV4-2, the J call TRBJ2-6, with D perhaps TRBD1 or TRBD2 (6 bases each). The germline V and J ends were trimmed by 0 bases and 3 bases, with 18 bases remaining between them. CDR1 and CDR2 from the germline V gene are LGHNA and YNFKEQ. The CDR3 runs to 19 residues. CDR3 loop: CASSQDKGGREDGANVLTF. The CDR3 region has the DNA TGTGCCAGCAGCCAAGATAAGGGGGGCAGGGAGGATGGGGCCAACGTCCTGACTTTC.

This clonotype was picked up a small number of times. The CDR3 sequence: CAWNQGPEQYF. The CDR3 DNA reads TGTGCCTGGAACCAGGGACCCGAGCAGTACTTC. This rearrangement joins TRBV30 to TRBJ2-7, with D perhaps being TRBD1 or TRBD2 (5 bases each). This CDR3 is built from 11 residues. Per the germline V gene, CDR1 is GTSNPN and CDR2 is SVGIG (reference sequence). Deletions cut 4 bases from V and 6 bases from J, with 10 bases between.

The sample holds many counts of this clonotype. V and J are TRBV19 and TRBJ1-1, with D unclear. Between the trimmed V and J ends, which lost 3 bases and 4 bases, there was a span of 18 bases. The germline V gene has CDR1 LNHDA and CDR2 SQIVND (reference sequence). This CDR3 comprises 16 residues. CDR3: CASSIFSPLSGTEAFF. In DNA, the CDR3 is TGTGCCAGTAGTATTTTTTCCCCCCTTTCGGGCACTGAAGCTTTCTTT.

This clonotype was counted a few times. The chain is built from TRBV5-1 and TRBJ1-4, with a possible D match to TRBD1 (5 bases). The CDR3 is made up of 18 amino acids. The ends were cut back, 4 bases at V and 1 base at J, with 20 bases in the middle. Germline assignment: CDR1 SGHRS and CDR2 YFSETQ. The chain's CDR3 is CASSLRSGPGGTNEKLFF. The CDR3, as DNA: TGCGCCAGCAGCCTCCGGTCGGGGCCGGGTGGAACTAATGAAAAACTGTTTTTT.

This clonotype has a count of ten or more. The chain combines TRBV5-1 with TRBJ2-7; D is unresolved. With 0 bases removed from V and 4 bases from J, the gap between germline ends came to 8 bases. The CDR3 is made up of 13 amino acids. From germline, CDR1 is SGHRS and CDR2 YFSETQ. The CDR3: CASSLASSYEQYF. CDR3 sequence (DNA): TGCGCCAGCAGCTTGGCCAGTAGTTACGAGCAGTACTTC.

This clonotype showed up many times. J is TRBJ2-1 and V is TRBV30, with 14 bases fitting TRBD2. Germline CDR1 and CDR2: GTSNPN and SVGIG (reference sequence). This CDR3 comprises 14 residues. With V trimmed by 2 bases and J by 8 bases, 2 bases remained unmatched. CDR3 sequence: CAWSPGLAGDEQFF. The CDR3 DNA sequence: TGTGCCTGGAGTCCGGGACTAGCGGGGGATGAGCAGTTCTTC.

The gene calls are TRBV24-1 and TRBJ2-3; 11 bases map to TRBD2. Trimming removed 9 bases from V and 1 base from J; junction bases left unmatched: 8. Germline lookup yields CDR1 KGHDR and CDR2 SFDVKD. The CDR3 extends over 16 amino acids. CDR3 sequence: CATGTSGSLGTDTQYF. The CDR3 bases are TGTGCCACCGGTACTAGCGGGAGCTTAGGCACAGATACGCAGTATTTT.

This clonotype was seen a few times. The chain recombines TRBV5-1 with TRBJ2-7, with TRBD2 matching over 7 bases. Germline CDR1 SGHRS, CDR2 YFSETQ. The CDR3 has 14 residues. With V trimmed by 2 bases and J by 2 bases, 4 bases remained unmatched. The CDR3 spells CASSLTSATYEQYF. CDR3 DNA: TGCGCCAGCAGCTTAACTAGCGCAACCTACGAGCAGTACTTC. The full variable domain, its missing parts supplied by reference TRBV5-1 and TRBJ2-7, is KAGVTQTPRYLIKTRGQQVTLSCSPISGHRSVSWYQQTPGQGLQFLFEYFSETQRNKGNFPGRFSGRQFSNSRSEMNVSTLELGDSALYLCASSLTSATYEQYFGPGTRLTVT.